This passage covers 31 T cell receptor beta chains from one sample sequenced in a study of blood T cell repertoires in COVID-19. Produced via immunoSEQ multiplex PCR; TCRdb's table is partial and in-frame only. The table has roughly 110,000 clones, about 91% seen once. The specimen sequenced was peripheral blood. Every receptor here comes from a man aged 50-60 years with active or convalescent COVID-19.

The chain uses TRBV11-2 and TRBJ2-7; 8 nucleotides line up with TRBD2. This CDR3 is built from 15 residues. V trimming: 3 bases; J trimming: 3 bases; junction bases outside the gene matches: 7. Germline-derived CDR1 and CDR2 are SGHAT and FQNNGV. The CDR3 DNA reads TGTGCCAGCAGCTTCTCTCCGGGACTAGTCTACGAGCAGTACTTC. Its protein product is CASSFSPGLVYEQYF.

V usage is TRBV18 and J usage is TRBJ2-7; D uncertain. The germline CDR1 and CDR2 sequences are KGHSH and LQKENI. Trimming stripped 1 base from V and 4 bases from J, with 8 bases between. This CDR3 is 13 amino acids long. The CDR3 DNA follows: TGTGCCAGCTCACCACGTGACATTTACGAGCAGTACTTC. Protein sequence: CASSPRDIYEQYF.

V is TRBV19 and J is TRBJ2-1; 9 bases align to TRBD1. With V trimmed by 8 bases and J by 3 bases, 5 bases remained unmatched. This CDR3 region has 14 residues. The V gene's germline CDR1 is LNHDA and CDR2 SQIVND (reference sequence). CDR3 in DNA: TGTGCCAGTTCCCGGGACAGGGACTACAATGAGCAGTTCTTC. Translating it yields CASSRDRDYNEQFF.

This chain joins TRBV5-1 and TRBJ1-6; a weak D match, TRBD1 (6 bases). CDR3 size: 14 residues. Germline assignment: CDR1 SGHRS and CDR2 YFSETQ. V lost 7 bases to trimming and J lost 7 bases, with 15 bases between them. The CDR3: CASPNRVYNSPLHF. CDR3 DNA sequence: TGCGCCAGCCCTAACAGGGTGTACAATTCACCCCTCCACTTT.

The gene calls are TRBV19 and TRBJ2-3; 7 bases are a match to TRBD2. Germline V gives CDR1 LNHDA, CDR2 SQIVND (reference sequence). This CDR3 comprises 15 residues. Losses at the gene ends were 7 bases for V and 3 bases for J; bases not matched to a gene: 10. The CDR3: CASKGRREWTDTQYF. The CDR3, as DNA: TGTGCCAGTAAAGGACGGCGGGAGTGGACAGATACGCAGTATTTT.

This clone was found a few times. The chain carries TRBV2 and TRBJ1-1, with unresolved D. The germline V gene has CDR1 SNHLY and CDR2 FYNNEI. This CDR3 contains 10 residues. V was shortened by 7 bases and J by 8 bases, with 8 bases between the two germline ends. The CDR3 DNA follows: TGTGCCAGCATCGGAGTCGAAGCTTTCTTT. Translating gives CASIGVEAFF.

The rearrangement links TRBV10-2 to TRBJ2-7; 10 positions match TRBD2. Germline CDR1 and CDR2: WSHSY and SAAADI. V gave up 6 bases and J gave up 3 bases; unmatched junction bases: 5. CDR3 size: 14 residues. CDR3 sequence reads: CASRPSGSIYEQYF. The CDR3 DNA sequence: TGCGCCAGCAGGCCTAGCGGGAGTATCTACGAGCAGTACTTC.

This chain links TRBV2 with TRBJ1-2; no reliable D call. Germline-derived CDR1 and CDR2 are SNHLY and FYNNEI. This CDR3 has 13 amino acids. V lost 5 bases to trimming and J lost 4 bases, with 11 bases between them. Here the CDR3 DNA reads TGTGCCAGCAGTTCGCGGTCGTTCTATGGCTACACCTTC. Its protein product is CASSSRSFYGYTF.

The chain carries TRBV5-4 and TRBJ2-1; 9 nucleotides match TRBD2. Germline V lookup: CDR1 SGHNT, CDR2 YYREEE (reference sequence). The CDR3 spans 16 residues. Unmatched junction bases numbered 10, after V lost 4 bases and J lost 5 bases. In DNA, the CDR3 is TGTGCCAGCAGCGGACTAGCGTCTAACAGGCACAATGAGCAGTTCTTC. Its protein product is CASSGLASNRHNEQFF.

V and J are TRBV2 and TRBJ2-7; D perhaps matches TRBD1 (5 bases). Between the trimmed V and J ends, which lost 4 bases and 2 bases, there was a span of 9 bases. Germline CDR1 reads SNHLY; CDR2 reads FYNNEI. The CDR3 has 13 residues. For the CDR3, the DNA is TGTGCCAGCAGTGCCAGGGTAACCTACGAGCAGTACTTC. Translation gives CASSARVTYEQYF.

This clone has more than one count but fewer than ten. V gene TRBV7-9 combines with J gene TRBJ1-2, with D hard to call. V was clipped by 5 bases and J by 7 bases, with 8 bases between them. Looked up from germline, CDR1 is SEHNR and CDR2 is FQNEAQ (reference sequence). The CDR3 is 11 residues long. Here the CDR3 DNA reads TGTGCCAGCAGCCCCAAATTTGGCTACACCTTC. It is translated as CASSPKFGYTF.

The genes are TRBV27 and TRBJ2-7; TRBD2 matches 8 bases. This CDR3 comprises 14 residues. The germline CDR1 and CDR2 sequences are MNHEY and SMNVEV (reference sequence). J was trimmed by 6 bases and V by 7 bases; bases with no gene match: 11. The chain's CDR3 is CASNSGGGPGEQYF. Here the CDR3 DNA reads TGTGCCAGCAACTCCGGGGGGGGGCCAGGCGAGCAGTACTTC.

This clone was seen more than once but under ten times. CDR3 region: CASTLGQEETQYF. The CDR3 nucleotides read TGTGCCAGCACCCTTGGGCAGGAAGAGACCCAGTACTTC. The chain recombines TRBV11-2 with TRBJ2-5; no clear D. The CDR3 is made up of 13 amino acids. Germline V gene sequence: CDR1 SGHAT, CDR2 FQNNGV. The V and J ends lost 7 bases and 3 bases respectively, with 12 bases between them.

The chain links TRBV19 to TRBJ1-5, with D possibly being TRBD1 (5 bases). The germline gives CDR1 LNHDA, CDR2 SQIVND (reference sequence). The CDR3 contains 13 residues. Trimming stripped 6 bases from V and 4 bases from J, with 10 bases between. The chain's CDR3 is CASRQALNQPQHF. The CDR3 region has the DNA TGTGCCAGTAGACAGGCCCTAAATCAGCCCCAGCATTTT. Together with reference TRBV19 and TRBJ1-5, the CDR3 gives the full variable domain: DGGITQSPKYLFRKEGQNVTLSCEQNLNHDAMYWYRQDPGQGLRLIYYSQIVNDFQKGDIAEGYSVSREKKESFPLTVTSAQKNPTAFYLCASRQALNQPQHFGDGTRLSIL.

The chain has TRBV2 and TRBJ2-1; 9 nucleotides align to TRBD2. The V gene end was trimmed by 4 bases and the J gene end by 9 bases; junction bases not matched to a gene: 10. Germline CDR1 and CDR2: SNHLY and FYNNEI. The CDR3 totals 15 residues. The CDR3 nucleotides read TGTGCCAGCAGTGCCTCAGCGGGAGGTCAGACTGAGCAGTTCTTC. It codes for CASSASAGGQTEQFF.

This clone was recorded once. The V gene is TRBV3-1 (or the pseudogene TRBV3-2), the J gene TRBJ2-1, with 13 positions matching TRBD2. The CDR3 is 18 residues long. The germline V gene encodes CDR1 LGHDT and CDR2 YNNKEL (reference sequence). V lost 4 bases, J lost 9 bases, and 15 bases stayed unmatched. The CDR3 sequence: CASSLTTSGTSGIFEQFF. The DNA of the CDR3 is TGTGCCAGCAGCCTAACAACTTCCGGGACTAGCGGGATCTTTGAGCAGTTCTTC.

The chain recombines TRBV10-1 with TRBJ1-1; 7 nucleotides line up with TRBD1. This CDR3 is 14 amino acids long. The germline V gene has CDR1 WNHNN and CDR2 SYGVQD (reference sequence). With 6 bases clipped from V and 6 bases from J, the junction kept 10 bases outside the gene matches. CDR3 nucleotide sequence: TGCGCCAGCAGCGGAGGGGGCGCATTCCCTGAAGCTTTCTTT. It yields the protein CASSGGGAFPEAFF.

The chain is built from TRBV28 and TRBJ1-6, with 9 nucleotides matching TRBD1. The V and J ends lost 3 bases and 7 bases, in that order; junction bases with no gene match: 4. Germline V CDR1 and CDR2: MDHEN, SYDVKM. The CDR3 has 15 amino acids. As DNA, the CDR3 is TGTGCCAGCAGTTTCTGGGGACAGGGCAATTCACCCCTCCACTTT. Translated: CASSFWGQGNSPLHF.

This chain connects TRBV5-1 to TRBJ2-1, with 9 bases fitting TRBD2. In germline, CDR1 is SGHRS, CDR2 YFSETQ. V was pared by 4 bases and J by 6 bases, with 11 bases of the junction left unmatched. The CDR3 totals 16 residues. CDR3 DNA: TGCGCCAGCAGCGTTACAGGACTAGCGACATCCAATGAGCAGTTCTTC. Its translation is CASSVTGLATSNEQFF.

V is TRBV25-1 and J is TRBJ2-7; unclear D gene. Germline CDR1 reads MGHDK; CDR2 reads SYGVNS. The CDR3 spans 12 residues. Trimming took off 5 bases at V and 0 bases at J, with 5 bases between the two ends. The CDR3 nucleotides read TGTGCCAGCAGTCAGAACTCCTACGAGCAGTACTTC. This sequence encodes CASSQNSYEQYF.

V is TRBV11-2 and J is TRBJ1-2; D gene unclear. Per the germline V gene, CDR1 is SGHAT and CDR2 is FQNNGV. The CDR3 spans 13 residues. Trimming removed 4 bases from V and 5 bases from J, with 11 bases in between. The CDR3 DNA reads as TGTGCCAGCAGCTCGGGGATAGGGTATGGCTACACCTTC. It yields the protein CASSSGIGYGYTF.

The V call is TRBV6-6, the J call TRBJ1-2; D gene uncertain. The germline gives CDR1 MNHNY, CDR2 SVGAGI (reference sequence). CDR3 size: 11 residues. The germline V and J ends were trimmed by 3 bases and 5 bases, with 4 bases remaining between them. CDR3 residues: CASSYQYGYTF. The CDR3 DNA sequence: TGTGCCAGCAGTTATCAGTATGGCTACACCTTC.

The J gene is TRBJ1-1, the V gene TRBV4-1; 7 nucleotides line up with TRBD1. V was pared by 0 bases and J by 8 bases, with 9 bases of the junction left unmatched. The germline V gene has CDR1 MGHRA and CDR2 YSYEKL. There are 15 residues in the CDR3. The DNA of the CDR3 is TGCGCCAGCAGCCAAGATTTACAGGGGCACGCCGAAGCTTTCTTT. This sequence encodes CASSQDLQGHAEAFF.

The chain joins TRBV10-1 to TRBJ2-7; maybe TRBD1 (6 bases). The CDR3 runs 14 residues. Germline values: CDR1 WNHNN, CDR2 SYGVQD (reference sequence). The V end was cut by 6 bases, the J end by 0 bases, with 12 bases between. CDR3 sequence: CASSNGQRSYEQYF. In DNA, the CDR3 is TGCGCCAGCAGCAACGGACAGCGCTCCTACGAGCAGTACTTC.

This clone was found once. The genes are TRBV4-3 and TRBJ2-5; perhaps TRBD2 as D (7 bases). The CDR3 runs to 16 residues. From germline, CDR1 is LGHNA and CDR2 YSLEER. Trimming cost V 6 bases and J 4 bases, with 21 bases left between them. Here the CDR3 reads CASSRGDTSRSETQYF. CDR3 sequence (DNA): TGCGCCAGCAGTCGGGGGGACACCTCGAGGTCAGAGACCCAGTACTTC.

The chain combines TRBV28 with TRBJ2-7, with 10 bases lining up with TRBD1. CDR1 MDHEN and CDR2 SYDVKM come from the germline V gene. Trimming took 4 bases from V and 7 from J; bases not matched to a gene: 7. The CDR3 is 14 amino acids. The CDR3 nucleotides are TGTGCCAGCAGTTCCGGGACAGGGGAAAGGGAGCAGTACTTC. Amino acids: CASSSGTGEREQYF.

The chain joins TRBV3-1 (or the pseudogene TRBV3-2) to TRBJ2-1; 13 nucleotides match TRBD2. Germline CDR1 is LGHDT and CDR2 is YNNKEL (reference sequence). This CDR3 is 17 amino acids long. The V segment lost 5 bases and the J segment 9 bases; nucleotides outside the gene matches: 13. Here the CDR3 reads CASSSRPLAGGLAEQFF. CDR3 in DNA: TGTGCCAGCAGCTCCCGCCCACTAGCGGGAGGGTTAGCTGAGCAGTTCTTC.

The count of this clone is one. This chain joins TRBV19 and TRBJ1-2; D possibly corresponds to TRBD1 (5 bases). Looked up from germline, CDR1 is LNHDA and CDR2 is SQIVND (reference sequence). Trimming shortened V by 2 bases and J by 3 bases, and 10 bases separated the two germline ends. The CDR3 loop spans 14 amino acids. CDR3 protein: CASSIPGLYYGYTF. The CDR3 coding sequence is TGTGCCAGTAGTATACCGGGACTATACTATGGCTACACCTTC.

This chain connects TRBV19 to TRBJ1-2; D is ambiguous. Germline CDR1 and CDR2: LNHDA and SQIVND (reference sequence). The CDR3 loop spans 18 amino acids. V lost 5 bases and J lost 0, with 22 bases in between. CDR3 region: CASSRSIVGVNSNYGYTF. The CDR3 region has the DNA TGTGCCAGTAGTCGGTCAATTGTTGGTGTCAATTCTAACTATGGCTACACCTTC.

The rearrangement uses TRBV7-9 and TRBJ2-1; 9 positions match TRBD2. Germline V CDR1 and CDR2: SEHNR, FQNEAQ (reference sequence). The length of the CDR3 is 15 residues. With V trimmed by 10 bases and J by 0 bases, 7 bases remained unmatched. DNA for the CDR3: TGTGCCACCCCTCCGACTAGCGGCTCCTACAATGAGCAGTTCTTC. This translates into CATPPTSGSYNEQFF.

V is TRBV13 and J is TRBJ1-3; no clear D. Trimming shortened V by 5 bases and J by 4 bases, and 24 bases separated the two germline ends. The CDR3 is made up of 18 amino acids. Germline CDR1 PRHDT, CDR2 FYEKMQ (reference sequence). The CDR3 region is CASSTRLTDHDIGNTIYF. CDR3 sequence (DNA): TGTGCCAGCAGCACTAGATTAACAGATCATGACATCGGAAACACCATATATTTT.